The present T cell receptor beta chain was sequenced within a study of Ad26.COV2.S vaccination and SARS-CoV-2 variants. The assay was immunoSEQ multiplex PCR, and TCRdb's table has in-frame clones only and misses some. In the table there are about 350,000 clones, around 90% of which are singletons. Study results and limitations: Ad26.COV2.S recipients had broader spike-specific TCRs (P = 0.0014). Possibly, TCR breadth and depth analyses underestimated total T cell responses. Non-spike TCR breadth showed similarity between vaccine and placebo recipients. Reported post-vaccination CD8+ and CD4+ T cell responses to spike showed substantial breadth.

CDR3 size: 15 residues. Per the germline V gene, CDR1 is SGHRS and CDR2 is YFSETQ. The V end lost 0 bases, the J end lost 0 bases, and 7 bases lay between the germline ends. About this clone: What it recognizes is unknown.

The sequencing used peripheral blood, collected after recovery from COVID-19. This clonotype originated in a human donor who had recovered from COVID-19. The chain uses TRBV5-1 and TRBJ1-3, with unresolved D. The CDR3 DNA sequence: TGCGCCAGCAGCTTGGACTTCGGCTCTGGAAACACCATATATTTT. It specifies CASSLDFGSGNTIYF.